This TCR beta chain was recovered during a study of blood T cell repertoires in COVID-19. Study at large: The samples span acute and convalescent COVID-19 from the United States, Italy and Spain.

Authors' methods: Amplification with reference gene primers provided the estimates of nucleated cell counts. The assay was immunoSEQ multiplex PCR, and TCRdb's table has in-frame clones only and misses some. V, J and clone size were drawn from that table, and D and trimming were deduced from the DNA. The sample records about 350,000 clones, roughly nine tenths being singletons. This TCR was sampled from a woman aged 60 to 75 with COVID-19, enrolled during active disease. The sequenced sample consisted of peripheral blood.

CDR3 DNA sequence: TGTGCCAGCAGCTTGGAGCGTTCTGGAAACACCATATATTTT. This encodes CASSLERSGNTIYF. The chain has TRBV5-6 and TRBJ1-3; no definite D call. V lost 0 bases, J lost 1 base, and 5 bases lay in between. In germline, CDR1 is SGHDT, CDR2 YYEEEE. This CDR3 is 14 amino acids long.